The 25 T cell receptor beta chains listed next were all sequenced from one sample in a study of T-cell reconstitution after alpha-beta-depleted transplantation in children. Using unique molecular identifiers, the investigators prepared the TCRbeta library. TCRdb reprocessed the PCR reads via MiXCR and lists one record per CDR3 protein. The sample holds 200,000 to 250,000 distinct CDR3 sequences, roughly 8.3% seen once. The specimen was PBMCs, mostly from graft donor cells, collected 360 days after TCRalphabeta/CD19-depleted stem cell transplant. The receptors derive from a male patient under 10 years old who had a stem cell transplant for acute myeloid leukemia, so the T cells may come from the graft donor.

The chain couples TRBV7-2 to TRBJ2-3; 9 bases are shared with TRBD2. The CDR3 extends over 15 amino acids. The V and J ends lost 5 bases and 6 bases, in that order; junction bases with no gene match: 9. Per germline, CDR1 SGHTA and CDR2 FQGNSA. The CDR3 here is CASSRMAGGPDTQYF. In DNA, the CDR3 is TGTGCCAGCAGCCGAATGGCGGGGGGGCCCGATACGCAGTATTTT.

The V and J genes are TRBV11-3 and TRBJ2-3, with 12 positions matching TRBD1. Trimming removed 8 bases from V and 6 bases from J; junction bases left unmatched: 3. Germline values: CDR1 SGHNT, CDR2 YENEEA. The CDR3 contains 13 residues. CDR3: CASEGQGADTQYF. For the CDR3, the DNA is TGTGCCAGCGAGGGACAGGGGGCGGATACGCAGTATTTT.

Here the CDR3 DNA reads TGTGCCAGCGCCTCAGGACCGACCCAGTACTTC. Protein sequence: CASASGPTQYF. This chain joins TRBV11-2 and TRBJ2-5; no definite D call. This CDR3 spans 11 amino acids. Germline loops: CDR1 SGHAT, CDR2 FQNNGV. The germline V and J ends were trimmed by 8 bases and 7 bases, with 11 bases remaining between them.

The chain uses TRBV7-9 and TRBJ1-2; 10 positions match TRBD1. The trim removed 6 bases at V and 8 bases at J, leaving 12 bases unmatched. The CDR3 is made up of 15 amino acids. Germline CDR1 is SEHNR and CDR2 is FQNEAQ (reference sequence). The CDR3 DNA reads as TGTGCCAGCAGAGGAAAATCGGGACAGGGGAGCGGCTACACCTTC. Translated, it gives CASRGKSGQGSGYTF.

The chain has TRBV11-1 and TRBJ2-5, with 10 bases identical to TRBD2. The CDR3 runs 16 residues. The germline V gene has CDR1 SGHAT and CDR2 FQDESV (reference sequence). Trimming removed 1 base from V and 2 bases from J; junction bases left unmatched: 4. The CDR3 spells CASSLGLAGFQETQYF. CDR3 bases: TGTGCCAGCAGCTTAGGACTAGCGGGTTTTCAAGAGACCCAGTACTTC.

The chain recombines TRBV5-1 with TRBJ2-3; 9 nucleotides line up with TRBD2. Germline values: CDR1 SGHRS, CDR2 YFSETQ. This CDR3 has 15 residues. With V trimmed by 4 bases and J by 2 bases, 5 bases remained unmatched. The CDR3 nucleotides are TGCGCCAGCAGCGGGGGACTAGCCCCCACAGATACGCAGTATTTT. Its protein product is CASSGGLAPTDTQYF.

The sample holds many counts of this clonotype. The chain links TRBV20-1 to TRBJ2-2, with unresolved D. The CDR3 totals 16 residues. V shed 1 base and J shed 1 base, with 13 bases lying between them. CDR1 is DFQATT and CDR2 is SNEGSKA in the germline V gene (reference sequence). The CDR3 here is CSARASTRLNTGELFF. CDR3 nucleotide sequence: TGCAGTGCTAGAGCCTCTACGCGACTGAACACCGGGGAGCTGTTTTTT.

Ten or more counts support this clonotype. The V gene is TRBV6-1, the J gene TRBJ2-1; 8 bases map to TRBD1. Germline V gives CDR1 MNHNS, CDR2 SASEGT. V lost 6 bases, J lost 3 bases, and 1 base stayed unmatched. This CDR3 is 13 amino acids long. CDR3 region: CASRGTGYNEQFF. The CDR3 coding sequence is TGTGCCAGCAGGGGGACAGGCTACAATGAGCAGTTCTTC.

This clonotype was observed at least ten times. CDR3 loop: CASSPGLNTEAFF. The CDR3 region has the DNA TGTGCCAGCTCACCAGGGTTGAACACTGAAGCTTTCTTT. The chain is built from TRBV18 and TRBJ1-1; D unclear. This CDR3 is built from 13 residues. Germline CDR1 is KGHSH and CDR2 is LQKENI. The V end lost 2 bases, the J end lost 0 bases, and 4 bases lay between the germline ends.

This clonotype occurred a few times. The V call is TRBV25-1, the J call TRBJ2-1; D is tentatively TRBD1 or TRBD2 (6 bases each). Germline V gene sequence: CDR1 MGHDK, CDR2 SYGVNS. Trimming left V 1 base short and J 3 bases short, with 16 bases between. CDR3 length: 17 amino acids. The CDR3: CASSESVGGRGYNEQFF. As DNA, the CDR3 is TGTGCCAGCAGTGAATCGGTCGGGGGCAGAGGCTACAATGAGCAGTTCTTC.

This clonotype occurred many times. The junction departs from the called germline gene at one end, perhaps through a read error. The chain uses TRBV12-3 or TRBV12-4 and TRBJ2-2, with TRBD2 matching over 11 bases. This CDR3 is built from 14 residues. The chain's CDR3 is CASSLAGGPGELFF. The CDR3 DNA follows: TGTGCCAGCAGTCTAGCGGGAGGCCCCGGGGAGCTGTTTTTT.

This clonotype was observed a few times. The chain uses TRBV2 and TRBJ2-2; 11 nucleotides align to TRBD2. The CDR3 totals 14 residues. From germline, CDR1 is SNHLY and CDR2 FYNNEI. J lost 6 bases, V lost 7 bases, and 4 bases had no gene match. The DNA for the CDR3 is TGTGCCAGCAAAAAGACTAGCGGGGCCGGGGAGCTGTTTTTT. This encodes CASKKTSGAGELFF.

In its sample, this clonotype was seen many times. The V call is TRBV28, the J call TRBJ2-5, with D possibly being TRBD1 or TRBD2 (5 bases each). The CDR3 loop spans 20 amino acids. Trimming took off 6 bases at V and 1 base at J, with 30 bases between the two ends. Germline CDR1 MDHEN, CDR2 SYDVKM. The DNA for the CDR3 is TGTGCCAGCAGATTAAGGAGGACGGGGCCGGCTATCTCAATCCAAGAGACCCAGTACTTC. This sequence encodes CASRLRRTGPAISIQETQYF.

At least ten counts were recorded for this clonotype. V is TRBV20-1 and J is TRBJ1-4; 8 nucleotides align to TRBD1. Germline V gene lookup returns CDR1 DFQATT and CDR2 SNEGSKA (reference sequence). The CDR3 totals 12 residues. The DNA of the CDR3 is TGCGCCGCCGGGACAGGTCCCCAAAAACTGTTTTTT. Translation gives CAAGTGPQKLFF.

This clonotype was observed at least ten times. The rearrangement joins TRBV11-2 to TRBJ2-7; TRBD2 aligns across 10 bases. Per the germline V gene, CDR1 is SGHAT and CDR2 is FQNNGV. The junction had 0 bases not matched to a gene; V was cut back by 1 base and J by 3 bases. This CDR3 region has 14 residues. The DNA of the CDR3 is TGTGCCAGCAGCTTAGGGACTAGCGGCTACGAGCAGTACTTC. Translated: CASSLGTSGYEQYF.

This clonotype was detected only a few times. The V and J genes are TRBV13 and TRBJ2-5; either TRBD1 or TRBD2 may supply D (5 bases each). V was trimmed by 5 bases and J by 5 bases, leaving 21 bases between them. The CDR3 runs 16 residues. Germline loops: CDR1 PRHDT, CDR2 FYEKMQ (reference sequence). The CDR3 here is CASSPHPLWGWETQYF. The CDR3 coding sequence is TGTGCCAGCAGCCCCCACCCGCTCTGGGGGTGGGAGACCCAGTACTTC.

A few counts support this clonotype. This rearrangement joins TRBV7-2 to TRBJ2-5; no definite D call. Trimming stripped 6 bases from V and 5 bases from J, with 13 bases between. This CDR3 contains 13 residues. Germline CDR1 and CDR2: SGHTA and FQGNSA. The CDR3 spells CASSRPIGETQYF. The CDR3 nucleotides are TGTGCCAGCAGTCGCCCCATCGGGGAGACCCAGTACTTC.

CDR3: CASSQQGADTQYF. DNA for the CDR3: TGTGCCAGCAGCCAACAGGGGGCAGATACGCAGTATTTT. This rearrangement joins TRBV11-2 to TRBJ2-3, with 8 bases fitting TRBD1. From germline, CDR1 is SGHAT and CDR2 FQNNGV. The CDR3 spans 13 residues. Trimming took 5 bases from V and 4 from J; bases not matched to a gene: 2.

This clonotype was observed many times. The rearrangement uses TRBV6-5 and TRBJ2-1; the D gene is possibly TRBD2 (6 bases). This CDR3 is built from 16 residues. Trimming removed 0 bases at V and 4 bases at J, with 13 bases between. Germline loops: CDR1 MNHEY, CDR2 SVGAGI. The CDR3, as DNA: TGTGCCAGCAGTTACTCGGAAATAGCGGTATACAATGAGCAGTTCTTC. This gives the protein CASSYSEIAVYNEQFF.

The chain recombines TRBV9 with TRBJ2-5; 10 nucleotides agree with TRBD2. Trimming cost V 2 bases and J 5 bases; bases outside gene matches: 6. Germline V CDR1 and CDR2: SGDLS, YYNGEE. The CDR3 consists of 15 residues. CDR3 amino acids: CASSVVAGGTETQYF. DNA for the CDR3: TGTGCCAGCAGCGTTGTAGCGGGAGGCACGGAGACCCAGTACTTC.

This clonotype was detected a few times. The gene calls are TRBV29-1 and TRBJ1-5; the D gene is possibly TRBD1 (6 bases). Per germline, CDR1 SQVTM and CDR2 ANQGSEA. Between the trimmed V and J ends, which lost 4 bases and 5 bases, there was a span of 27 bases. The CDR3 loop spans 18 amino acids. CDR3 bases: TGCAGCGTTGGACTACTCAACCCCGGGGGGCCGTTTGATCAGCCCCAGCATTTT. Its protein is CSVGLLNPGGPFDQPQHF. The variable domain in full, completed from reference TRBV29-1 and TRBJ1-5, reads SAVISQKPSRDICQRGTSLTIQCQVDSQVTMMFWYRQQPGQSLTLIATANQGSEATYESGFVIDKFPISRPNLTFSTLTVSNMSPEDSSIYLCSVGLLNPGGPFDQPQHFGDGTRLSIL.

This clonotype was recorded a few times. V usage is TRBV12-3 or TRBV12-4 and J usage is TRBJ1-5, with 9 bases fitting TRBD1. With 9 bases clipped from V and 6 bases from J, the junction kept 3 bases outside the gene matches. This CDR3 is 12 amino acids long. The CDR3 nucleotides read TGTGCCAGTGGGGACAGGGTTCAGCCCCAGCATTTT. Its translation: CASGDRVQPQHF.

The sample holds a few counts of this clonotype. J is TRBJ1-2 and V is TRBV12-3 or TRBV12-4, with 8 bases aligning to TRBD1. The V and J ends lost 0 bases and 7 bases, in that order; junction bases with no gene match: 10. CDR3 length: 16 residues. The CDR3 protein is CASSLASGGGLAGYTF. The CDR3 region has the DNA TGTGCCAGCAGTTTAGCCTCAGGGGGCGGGTTGGCTGGCTACACCTTC.

This clonotype was detected only a few times. The chain uses TRBV29-1 and TRBJ1-5; 8 bases are a match to TRBD1. Germline values: CDR1 SQVTM, CDR2 ANQGSEA. This CDR3 is built from 13 residues. V was clipped by 4 bases and J by 5 bases; unmatched bases: 4. This CDR3 is CSVGGQGHQPQHF. The CDR3 nucleotides read TGCAGCGTTGGCGGACAGGGACATCAGCCCCAGCATTTT.

This CDR3 reads CASSLVRRGTGELFF. CDR3 nucleotide sequence: TGTGCCAGCAGTTTGGTCCGGCGGGGCACCGGGGAGCTGTTTTTT. This rearrangement joins TRBV6-2 or TRBV6-3 to TRBJ2-2; TRBD2 might be the D (6 bases). Germline V gene lookup returns CDR1 MNHEY and CDR2 SVGEGT. This CDR3 has 15 amino acids. V was shortened by 4 bases and J by 4 bases, with 13 bases between the two germline ends.